This record concerns one TCR beta chain sequence. Its antigen is undetermined. Treatment of the sample: oral pan-JAK inhibitor, 5-10 mg twice daily. This entry comes from a study of CD8+ T cells in alopecia areata. About the research overall: Among treated patients, oral tofacitinib was administered at 5 to 10 mg twice daily.

The CDR3 is made up of 14 amino acids. CDR1 is MNHEY and CDR2 is SVGAGI in the germline V gene. V lost 7 bases to trimming and J lost 6 bases; unmatched junction nucleotides: 9. The study, taken as a whole, reports: While patients received tofacitinib, many expanded lesional clones remained present in scalp and blood.

Sequencing used cDNA as its template, made by extracting RNA and reverse transcribing it. Generated by immunoSEQ multiplex PCR, the TCRdb table keeps only in-frame clones and is missing some. The sample carries fewer than 250,000 clones, about two fifths recorded once. The rearrangement joins TRBV6-5 to TRBJ1-2; 9 nucleotides align to TRBD1. The sequence was obtained from a human donor with alopecia areata. Material: CD4+ T cells sorted from blood, obtained at approximately week 30, from a patient treated with tofacitinib. The chain's CDR3 is CASTGGQGEDGYTF. For the CDR3, the DNA is TGTGCCAGCACCGGGGGACAGGGTGAAGATGGCTACACCTTC.